These 12 T cell receptor beta chains share one sample of origin, sequenced in a study of T cells of healthy individuals. In TCRdb, the 5' RACE reads were re-called with MiXCR into one record per CDR3 protein. The sample includes 40,000 to 60,000 distinct CDR3 sequences, 14% to 15% seen only once; the top ten take 15% to 20%. The receptor source for this set is a human donor in good health.

CDR3 nucleotide sequence: TGTGCCAGCACCTCGACACAGTTGAACACCGGGGAGCTGTTTTTT. It translates to CASTSTQLNTGELFF. The rearrangement uses TRBV7-2 and TRBJ2-2, with unresolved D. This CDR3 spans 15 amino acids. The germline V gene encodes CDR1 SGHTA and CDR2 FQGNSA. V lost 7 bases to trimming and J lost 1 base, with 13 bases between them.

This clonotype was seen only a few times. The gene calls are TRBV11-2 and TRBJ2-2; TRBD2 agrees at 11 bases. CDR3 length: 16 amino acids. Germline V gene data show CDR1 as SGHAT and CDR2 as FQNNGV. V gave up 3 bases and J gave up 6 bases; unmatched junction bases: 6. CDR3 in DNA: TGTGCCAGCAGCTTTAATAGCGGGAGGGCCTCCGGGGAGCTGTTTTTT. This codes for CASSFNSGRASGELFF.

This clonotype showed up many times. The V and J genes are TRBV3-1 and TRBJ2-2; D call uncertain. The CDR3 runs 11 residues. Germline V gene sequence: CDR1 LGHDT, CDR2 YNNKEL (reference sequence). Between the trimmed V and J ends, which lost 7 bases and 6 bases, there was a span of 6 bases. CDR3 residues: CASKAAGELFF. In nucleotides, the CDR3 is TGTGCCAGCAAGGCCGCCGGGGAGCTGTTTTTT.

To note about this clonotype: A much bigger clone sits one base away, suggesting this may be a read error. CDR3 coding DNA: TGTGCCAGCAGTTACCCACCTTTACGCGGCGGCCAATGGCCCCAGCGTTTT. It is translated as CASSYPPLRGGQWPQRF. V gene TRBV6-6 combines with J gene TRBJ1-5; D remains unclear. This CDR3 is 17 amino acids long. Looked up from germline, CDR1 is MNHNY and CDR2 is SVGAGI (reference sequence).

This clonotype was seen a handful of times. The CDR3 protein is CASSLSGGKLFF. In DNA, the CDR3 is TGTGCCAGCAGCTTATCCGGGGGAAAACTGTTTTTT. The chain employs TRBV11-2 and TRBJ1-4, with D possibly matching TRBD1 (5 bases). Trimming left V 2 bases short and J 10 bases short, with 8 bases between. The germline gives CDR1 SGHAT, CDR2 FQNNGV. CDR3 length equals 12 residues.

This sequence joins TRBV3-1 and TRBJ2-1, with 9 bases lining up with TRBD2. Germline lookup yields CDR1 LGHDT and CDR2 YNNKEL (reference sequence). V trimming: 8 bases; J trimming: 9 bases; junction bases outside the gene matches: 11. CDR3 size: 14 residues. The CDR3 nucleotides read TGTGCCAGCGATCTGCGGGAGGGCCAGGGTGAGCAGTTCTTC. This encodes CASDLREGQGEQFF.

In its sample, this clonotype was seen many times. The V call is TRBV29-1, the J call TRBJ2-3; D might be TRBD2 (5 bases). CDR1 SQVTM and CDR2 ANQGSEA come from the germline V gene. V lost 4 bases and J 1 base, leaving 12 bases between the germline ends. CDR3 length: 14 amino acids. The CDR3 reads CSVGLGSGTDTQYF. The CDR3 DNA follows: TGCAGCGTTGGGCTGGGTAGCGGCACAGATACGCAGTATTTT.

This clonotype was seen many times. The chain combines TRBV19 with TRBJ2-6; D may match TRBD1 or TRBD2 (5 bases each). Germline loops: CDR1 LNHDA, CDR2 SQIVND (reference sequence). V was cut by 3 bases and J by 4 bases, with 10 bases left in between. The CDR3 runs 15 residues. The CDR3 is CASSMRRDGANVLTF. CDR3 coding DNA: TGTGCCAGTAGTATGCGCAGGGACGGGGCCAACGTCCTGACTTTC.

This clonotype was detected ten times or more. This rearrangement joins TRBV27 to TRBJ1-1, with a possible D match to TRBD1 (6 bases). The germline CDR1 and CDR2 sequences are MNHEY and SMNVEV (reference sequence). The CDR3 is 13 amino acids. V was cut by 0 bases and J by 4 bases, with 6 bases left in between. The CDR3 DNA sequence: TGTGCCAGCAGTTTATCGGGGGCCACTGAAGCTTTCTTT. Translation gives CASSLSGATEAFF.

This clonotype was seen a handful of times. The chain links TRBV7-2 to TRBJ2-3, with 7 bases aligning to TRBD2. The CDR3 length is 15 residues. CDR1 is SGHTA, CDR2 FQGNSA, per germline. The V segment lost 2 bases and the J segment 4 bases; nucleotides outside the gene matches: 6. This CDR3 is CASSLLAERADTQYF. DNA of the CDR3: TGTGCCAGCAGCTTACTAGCGGAGCGGGCAGATACGCAGTATTTT. The full variable domain, completed using reference TRBV7-2 and TRBJ2-3, is GAGVSQSPSNKVTEKGKDVELRCDPISGHTALYWYRQSLGQGLEFLIYFQGNSAPDKSGLPSDRFSAERTGGSVSTLTIQRTQQEDSAVYLCASSLLAERADTQYFGPGTRLTVL.

This clonotype showed up just a few times. The chain has TRBV2 and TRBJ2-7; D perhaps matches TRBD1 (5 bases). Germline-derived CDR1 and CDR2 are SNHLY and FYNNEI. Trimming pared 4 bases from V and 2 bases from J, leaving 9 bases between. The CDR3 is made up of 13 amino acids. The CDR3 sequence: CASSGTIAYEQYF. The CDR3 bases are TGTGCCAGCAGTGGGACAATCGCCTACGAGCAGTACTTC.

This clonotype was seen repeatedly, ten times or more. V is TRBV7-4 and J is TRBJ2-7; TRBD2 is a possible D gene (5 bases). The CDR3 loop spans 20 amino acids. V dropped 4 bases and J dropped 2 bases, with 30 bases sitting between them. From germline, CDR1 is SGHVT and CDR2 SQSDAQ. The CDR3 here is CASSSSPFSSYGESPYEQYF. The CDR3 coding sequence is TGTGCCAGCAGCTCCTCCCCATTTTCCTCGTATGGGGAGTCCCCCTACGAGCAGTACTTC.